This T cell receptor (beta chain) is from a study of cytomegalovirus exposure and HLA in healthy donors. Regarding this clone: Its antigen is not known.

Produced via immunoSEQ multiplex PCR; TCRdb's table is partial and in-frame only. The sample shows about 47,000 clones, approximately 90% of them seen only once. Study conclusions and caveats: A later analysis found first-cohort TCR clusters tended to co-occur in the 90 to 150 validation repertoires. The study recorded 164 TCR beta chains that were cytomegalovirus-associated. The classifier was said to identify cytomegalovirus status with high specificity and sensitivity.

Trimming stripped 4 bases from V and 0 bases from J, with 13 bases between. CDR1 and CDR2 (germline): LNHDA, SQIVND (reference sequence). CDR3 length: 16 residues. A roughly 120-subject validation cohort, separate from the approximately 610-subject first cohort, supplied the donors. The sequencing input was PBMCs. This chain connects TRBV19 to TRBJ1-5; TRBD1 is a possible D gene (5 bases). This TCR was recovered from a man between 18 and 35 years old in good health and CMV-seronegative. The CDR3 DNA follows: TGTGCCAGTAGTACCCTCGGAGGGGCTAGCAATCAGCCCCAGCATTTT. This gives the protein CASSTLGGASNQPQHF.